The TCR beta chain described here comes from a study of blood T cell repertoires in COVID-19. Study-wide background: COVID-19 samples, acute and convalescent, were from the United States, Italy and Spain. PBMCs, B-cell-depleted T cells, or T cells provided the cDNA or gDNA that made up the material.

This CDR3 has 14 residues. The germline gives CDR1 SGHKS, CDR2 YYEKEE (reference sequence). Trimming cost V 4 bases and J 5 bases; bases outside gene matches: 7. In the source study's methods: Scientists estimated how many nucleated cells there were by amplifying reference gene primers. This table comes from immunoSEQ multiplex PCR, and its TCRdb copy is limited to in-frame clones, with some not included. The V and J calls and the clone size are those of that table, but D and trimming were determined from the DNA. The sample contains approximately 250,000 clones, 86% of which appear only once. This TCR was sampled from a man between 40 and 49 years old with active or convalescent COVID-19. The sample was peripheral blood. This chain joins TRBV5-5 and TRBJ2-3; TRBD2 matches at 7 bases. The chain's CDR3 is CASSVGGGEDTQYF. The CDR3 DNA sequence: TGTGCCAGCAGCGTTGGTGGGGGGGAAGATACGCAGTATTTT.